The sequence of this T cell receptor beta chain was determined in a study of shared clonotypes between healthy human individuals (TCRdb year 2020). Context from the whole study: The cohort included a few men and two women between 18 and 49 years of age. Per donor, three plates each were used for CD4 naive and CD4 memory, two for CD8 naive, and one for CD8 memory. The study deeply sequenced blood TCR repertoires of about 5 healthy adults to estimate repertoire size and the extent of clonotype sharing between individuals. To increase sequencing depth and limit assay-specific biases, different laboratories used diverse techniques to prepare libraries and sequence TCR repertoires. Per donor, leukapheresis produced somewhere between about 0.8 and 9.5 billion PBMCs.

V ends up 5 bases short and J 4 bases short, with an unmatched junction base count of 5. There are 15 amino acids in the CDR3, from cysteine to phenylalanine inclusive. Kept here is only the CDR3 DNA, which spans 45 bases and is read in frame from base 1. Based on the germline V gene (reference sequence), the CDR1 and CDR2 sequences are MNHEY and SMNVEV. For the CD8 naive samples, CD45RO-negative cells were positively selected for CCR7, yielding a CD45RA+CCR7+ population from which TemRA cells were excluded. Healthy HIV-negative adults with no recently reported acute infections or vaccinations were included as donors. Every donor was a Caucasian adult residing in Nashville, Tennessee, USA. Blood was obtained by leukapheresis, after which PBMCs were separated by Ficoll-Histopaque density gradient centrifugation and cryopreserved in liquid nitrogen vapor phase. Purity and quantity of every magnetically sorted T cell population were checked by analytical flow cytometry. Each sorted fraction had its genomic DNA isolated and then quantified by UV absorbance on a Nanodrop 2000c.

What the study reported, not specific to this receptor: Estimated clonotype richness was generally larger for naive than for memory subsets. About 5% of naive CD4, roughly 3.5% of naive CD8, about 2.5% of memory CD4, and around 0.42% of memory CD8 clonotypes were shared across several donors. Because the study included a small number of donors, the genetic and exposure-history diversity represented was limited. Pairwise subsampling led to the expectation that sequencing depth would affect the degree of clonotype sharing among donors. Incomplete sequencing was indicated by rarefaction of sorted-subset datasets, despite the large sequencing depth. Compared with non-shared clonotypes, the clonotypes found in all four sorted-subset donors had higher generation probabilities. Sampling was restricted to blood, and TCR repertoires in tissue are likely to differ from TCR repertoires in blood.

Comment on this clone: This clone's antigen is unknown. Base-call qualities are not available, and no considerably larger clone is one nucleotide away.

TCR CDR3 regions were amplified from genomic DNA by multiplex PCR using the deep immunoSEQ assay. For each cell subset, the extracted genomic DNA was distributed evenly across all wells of several immunoSEQ 96-well plates, and each plate served as one replicate. For sorted subsets, 150 to 250 ng genomic DNA, equal to about 30,000 T cell genomes, was loaded into each replicate PCR. The purified libraries were quantified using a Qubit 3.0 fluorometer, sized with a Bioanalyzer 2100, and then quantified again using the KAPA Library Quantification kit. Each immunoSEQ 96-well plate was sequenced on its own single-read 150-cycle Illumina NextSeq 550 flow cell. From the authors' description of their analysis: Because only junctional sequences without quality scores were contained in the immunoSEQ output, filtering matching that applied to full-length reads could not be performed. To assign V/J genes and CDR3, sequences were annotated against IMGT germline references using PyIR, a Python wrapper for IgBLAST v1.9. Reads were removed for weak V/J assignments (E-value above 1e-6), missing CDR3, stop codons, out-of-frame junctions, or ambiguous translated residues. V3J clonotypes were defined as sequences sharing an identical inferred V gene, J gene, and CDR3 amino acid sequence. The percentage overlap between two repertoires was calculated by dividing the number of shared unique clonotypes by the size of the smaller repertoire. Repertoire richness was assessed with RTK rarefaction, the Chao1 estimator, and Recon v2.1 estimates of unobserved clonotypes. For all TCRbeta clonotypes obtained by the gDNA method from several donors, generation probabilities were computed with OLGA. Held by TCRdb, this immuneACCESS table contains in-frame sequences only and omits some clones. Under half of the omission traces to an unresolved V gene where checked; the cause of the rest is unknown. D and trimming come from the DNA, and the V and J calls and clone size come from that table. The sample table contains about 580,000 clones; only one count was recorded for roughly 98% of them. The ten largest clones add up to more than 0.3% of the sample.

The sequenced material came from naive CD8+ T cells sorted from blood. In the paper's terms, the cell subset or site label means: CD45RA+CCR7+. The V and J segments used are TRBV27 and TRBJ2-4; 10 junctional bases match TRBD2. The receptor was isolated from a man between 25 and 39 years old in good health. The CDR3 region: CASSPSGSTKNIQYF. Here is the DNA: TGTGCCAGCAGTCCTAGCGGGAGCACTAAAAACATTCAGTACTTC.